These 26 T cell receptor beta chains share one sample of origin, sequenced in a study of blood T cell repertoires in COVID-19. Produced via immunoSEQ multiplex PCR; TCRdb's table is partial and in-frame only. The repertoire consists of hundreds of thousands of clones, with more than 80% occurring once and the leading ten covering 2.4%. Sequenced: PBMCs or T cells enriched from blood (not recorded which). The receptors here all came from a woman younger than 35 who had recovered from COVID-19.

This sequence joins TRBV10-3 and TRBJ1-3; D remains ambiguous. From germline, CDR1 is ENHRY and CDR2 SYGVKD. Trimming left V 0 bases short and J 0 bases short, with 9 bases between. The length of the CDR3 is 16 residues. The CDR3 DNA sequence: TGTGCCATCAGTGAGTCCGTGGGCTTCTCTGGAAACACCATATATTTT. Amino acids: CAISESVGFSGNTIYF.

The chain joins TRBV5-1 to TRBJ1-5; D gene uncertain. The germline gives CDR1 SGHRS, CDR2 YFSETQ. This CDR3 is 18 amino acids long. V lost 2 bases, J lost 0 bases, and 18 bases lay in between. The CDR3 bases are TGCGCCAGCAGCTTTGTGCCAGTTGAGGGTAATAGCAATCAGCCCCAGCATTTT. Amino acid sequence: CASSFVPVEGNSNQPQHF. The whole variable domain, remainder taken from reference TRBV5-1 and TRBJ1-5, is KAGVTQTPRYLIKTRGQQVTLSCSPISGHRSVSWYQQTPGQGLQFLFEYFSETQRNKGNFPGRFSGRQFSNSRSEMNVSTLELGDSALYLCASSFVPVEGNSNQPQHFGDGTRLSIL.

This chain joins TRBV12-3 or TRBV12-4 and TRBJ1-2, with 8 bases aligning to TRBD1. J was trimmed by 2 bases and V by 7 bases; bases with no gene match: 3. CDR3 length equals 13 residues. DNA of the CDR3: TGTGCCAGCATTAGGACAGGGAACTATGGCTACACCTTC. It translates to CASIRTGNYGYTF.

V and J are TRBV6-1 and TRBJ1-2; TRBD1 matches 8 bases. The CDR3 consists of 13 residues. V trimming: 2 bases; J trimming: 4 bases; junction bases outside the gene matches: 0. Germline lookup yields CDR1 MNHNS and CDR2 SASEGT. CDR3 nucleotides: TGTGCCAGCAGTGAACAGGGGGCCTATGGCTACACCTTC. Translated, it gives CASSEQGAYGYTF.

In DNA, the CDR3 is TGTGCCAGCATAGGGGCCACAGATACGCAGTATTTT. It encodes CASIGATDTQYF. The J gene is TRBJ2-3, the V gene TRBV12-3 or TRBV12-4; TRBD1 is a possible D gene (5 bases). This CDR3 has 12 amino acids. The V end lost 7 bases, the J end lost 2 bases, and 7 bases lay between the germline ends.

The gene calls are TRBV19 and TRBJ2-2, with TRBD2 matching over 8 bases. Germline trimming cut 4 bases from V and 7 bases from J; bases unmatched to any gene: 14. The CDR3 extends over 17 amino acids. The germline gives CDR1 LNHDA, CDR2 SQIVND (reference sequence). The CDR3 loop reads CASSTVRGAFYIGELFF. The CDR3 nucleotides read TGTGCCAGTAGTACAGTGCGGGGGGCCTTTTATATCGGGGAGCTGTTTTTT.

This chain connects TRBV27 to TRBJ1-1, with D maybe TRBD1 (6 bases). Germline values: CDR1 MNHEY, CDR2 SMNVEV (reference sequence). This CDR3 has 15 residues. V dropped 5 bases and J dropped 1 base, with 14 bases sitting between them. The CDR3, as DNA: TGTGCCAGCAGTCTGACCGGGACACCGAACACTGAAGCTTTCTTT. Residues: CASSLTGTPNTEAFF.

This chain uses TRBV2 with TRBJ2-2; 8 bases align to TRBD2. Trimming took 7 bases from V and 6 from J; bases not matched to a gene: 4. Germline CDR1 and CDR2: SNHLY and FYNNEI. The CDR3 runs to 13 residues. The CDR3 DNA follows: TGTGCCAGCATAGCTAGCGGGTCCGGGGAGCTGTTTTTT. Its protein product is CASIASGSGELFF. Combining the CDR3 with reference TRBV2 and TRBJ2-2 gives the whole variable domain EPEVTQTPSHQVTQMGQEVILRCVPISNHLYFYWYRQILGQKVEFLVSFYNNEISEKSEIFDDQFSVERPDGSNFTLKIRSTKLEDSAMYFCASIASGSGELFFGEGSRLTVL.

The sample holds one count of this clone. V and J are TRBV11-2 and TRBJ2-3; no clear D. Trimming left V 1 base short and J 6 bases short, with 8 bases between. The germline V gene encodes CDR1 SGHAT and CDR2 FQNNGV. This CDR3 region has 13 residues. The CDR3 is CASSLGYWDTQYF. CDR3 nucleotides: TGTGCCAGCAGCTTAGGCTACTGGGATACGCAGTATTTT.

This sequence joins TRBV5-8 and TRBJ1-5; D is undetermined. Germline CDR1 and CDR2: SGHTS and YDEGEE. The CDR3 consists of 15 residues. Trimming took 0 bases from V and 1 from J, leaving 8 bases between them. The CDR3: CASSLAEGSNQPQHF. The CDR3, as DNA: TGTGCCAGCAGCTTGGCCGAGGGAAGCAATCAGCCCCAGCATTTT.

J is TRBJ2-5 and V is TRBV19; TRBD2 matches at 7 bases. J lost 2 bases, V lost 3 bases, and 3 bases had no gene match. Looked up from germline, CDR1 is LNHDA and CDR2 is SQIVND (reference sequence). This CDR3 has 14 residues. The CDR3 is CASSIQGGQETQYF. CDR3 nucleotides: TGTGCCAGTAGTATTCAGGGAGGGCAAGAGACCCAGTACTTC.

The chain combines TRBV10-1 with TRBJ1-2, with 8 bases that match TRBD1. Germline CDR1 reads WNHNN; CDR2 reads SYGVQD (reference sequence). The CDR3 loop spans 13 amino acids. V shed 6 bases and J 8 bases; nucleotides not matched to a gene: 8. The CDR3 sequence is CASRAGQGVGYTF. CDR3 in DNA: TGCGCCAGCAGGGCTGGACAGGGCGTAGGCTACACCTTC.

V is TRBV5-1 and J is TRBJ2-7; 9 bases align to TRBD2. V shed 0 bases and J 5 bases; nucleotides not matched to a gene: 6. The CDR3 is 15 residues long. Germline assignment: CDR1 SGHRS and CDR2 YFSETQ. The CDR3 bases are TGCGCCAGCAGCTTGGCTCTCGGACTAGCGAACGAGCAGTACTTC. Protein product: CASSLALGLANEQYF.

The genes are TRBV7-8 and TRBJ2-7; TRBD1 aligns across 7 bases. The trim removed 3 bases at V and 2 bases at J, leaving 7 bases unmatched. Germline V CDR1 and CDR2: SGHVS, FQNEAQ. This CDR3 has 15 amino acids. This CDR3 is CASSFGTAKAYEQYF. CDR3 sequence (DNA): TGTGCCAGCAGCTTTGGGACAGCGAAGGCCTACGAGCAGTACTTC.

This clone was observed once. V and J are TRBV7-2 and TRBJ2-2; 10 bases are shared with TRBD2. CDR1 is SGHTA, CDR2 FQGNSA, per germline. The CDR3 covers 15 residues. Trimming took 4 bases from V and 8 from J; bases not matched to a gene: 7. The DNA for the CDR3 is TGTGCCAGCAGCTCCGGGACTAGCGTAGGTGGGGAGCTGTTTTTT. Residues: CASSSGTSVGGELFF.

This chain links TRBV24-1 with TRBJ2-1; the D gene is possibly TRBD2 (6 bases). The CDR3 totals 14 residues. Trimming removed 3 bases at V and 2 bases at J, with 7 bases between. Germline CDR1 is KGHDR and CDR2 is SFDVKD. The CDR3 loop reads CATSDGGTYNEQFF. The CDR3 bases are TGTGCCACCAGTGATGGAGGGACCTACAATGAGCAGTTCTTC.

J is TRBJ1-3 and V is TRBV9, with D possibly TRBD1 on 5 matching bases. The germline CDR1 and CDR2 sequences are SGDLS and YYNGEE. V was trimmed by 1 base and J by 1 base, leaving 9 bases between them. This CDR3 contains 15 residues. CDR3: CASSVQGGSGNTIYF. The CDR3 nucleotides are TGTGCCAGCAGCGTACAGGGAGGGTCTGGAAACACCATATATTTT.

V gene TRBV9 combines with J gene TRBJ2-2; D possibly corresponds to TRBD2 (6 bases). CDR3 size: 16 residues. In germline, CDR1 is SGDLS, CDR2 YYNGEE. Trimming took 3 bases from V and 6 from J, leaving 18 bases between them. CDR3 protein: CASSGGGPPAAGELFF. The CDR3 DNA follows: TGTGCCAGCAGCGGGGGAGGACCCCCTGCCGCCGGGGAGCTGTTTTTT.

The rearrangement uses TRBV28 and TRBJ2-1; the match to TRBD2 covers 9 bases. Germline CDR1 MDHEN, CDR2 SYDVKM. This CDR3 comprises 15 residues. V shed 3 bases and J 7 bases; nucleotides not matched to a gene: 7. DNA for the CDR3: TGTGCCAGCAGTTTCCCCGGCGGGGGGGGTAATGAGCAGTTCTTC. It translates to CASSFPGGGGNEQFF.

V is TRBV10-3 and J is TRBJ1-2; D uncertain. Trimming stripped 9 bases from V and 3 bases from J, with 11 bases between. The CDR3 runs to 12 residues. CDR1 and CDR2 from the germline V gene are ENHRY and SYGVKD. CDR3 region: CAMRLADYGYTF. CDR3 in DNA: TGTGCCATGAGACTGGCGGACTATGGCTACACCTTC.

This clone was recorded a few times. The chain couples TRBV27 to TRBJ2-3; TRBD1 aligns across 7 bases. V lost 5 bases, J lost 2 bases, and 10 bases stayed unmatched. Germline V CDR1 and CDR2: MNHEY, SMNVEV (reference sequence). The CDR3 length is 16 residues. This chain's CDR3 is CASSPDRARATDTQYF. CDR3 coding DNA: TGTGCCAGCAGTCCCGACAGGGCCCGCGCCACAGATACGCAGTATTTT.

The chain uses TRBV6-1 and TRBJ1-5; D is unclear. The CDR3 length is 14 residues. Germline loops: CDR1 MNHNS, CDR2 SASEGT. The V and J ends lost 2 bases and 0 bases respectively, with 5 bases between them. CDR3 loop: CASSEPYSNQPQHF. The CDR3 coding sequence is TGTGCCAGCAGTGAACCTTATAGCAATCAGCCCCAGCATTTT.

This clone came up a few times. The chain is built from TRBV7-9 and TRBJ1-1; TRBD1 might be the D (6 bases). V lost 1 base and J lost 11, with 11 bases in between. The CDR3 contains 12 residues. Per the germline V gene, CDR1 is SEHNR and CDR2 is FQNEAQ (reference sequence). CDR3 nucleotides: TGTGCCAGCAGCTTAGTCGGGCAGGGGGCTTTCTTT. Translating gives CASSLVGQGAFF.

The J gene is TRBJ1-1, the V gene TRBV25-1, with a weak D call TRBD1 (5 bases). Germline lookup yields CDR1 MGHDK and CDR2 SYGVNS. The CDR3 sequence is 13 residues long. Trimming pared 11 bases from V and 0 bases from J, leaving 13 bases between. The CDR3 DNA reads TGTGCCTCCCACGGGGGGATGAACACTGAAGCTTTCTTT. Translated: CASHGGMNTEAFF.

The chain is built from TRBV5-1 and TRBJ1-6; possible D gene TRBD1, 5 bases. The CDR3 has 16 amino acids. V lost 0 bases and J lost 6, with 13 bases in between. Germline assignment: CDR1 SGHRS and CDR2 YFSETQ. The CDR3 DNA is TGCGCCAGCAGCTTGGACGGTACAGGATCTAATTCACCCCTCCACTTT. As protein: CASSLDGTGSNSPLHF.

The chain uses TRBV7-9 and TRBJ1-2; 7 positions agree with TRBD1. The CDR3 extends over 15 amino acids. The V gene end was trimmed by 1 base and the J gene end by 3 bases; junction bases not matched to a gene: 5. Per the germline V gene, CDR1 is SEHNR and CDR2 is FQNEAQ (reference sequence). CDR3 amino acids: CASSLVQGNHYGYTF. The CDR3 region has the DNA TGTGCCAGCAGCTTAGTACAGGGGAATCACTATGGCTACACCTTC. Filled out from reference TRBV7-9 and TRBJ1-2, the complete variable domain reads DTGVSQNPRHKITKRGQNVTFRCDPISEHNRLYWYRQTLGQGPEFLTYFQNEAQLEKSRLLSDRFSAERPKGSFSTLEIQRTEQGDSAMYLCASSLVQGNHYGYTFGSGTRLTVV.